These 25 T cell receptor beta chains were all obtained from the same sample, sequenced in a study. TCRdb re-called the 5' RACE reads with MiXCR, one entry per CDR3 protein. The table has 25,000 to 40,000 distinct CDR3 sequences, approximately 24% seen once. The material sequenced was naive CD4+ T cells sorted from a lymph node. Subset of the sample: naive CD4+ T cells, CD4+CD45RA+CD25-. Receptors originate from a female donor with breast cancer.

This clonotype was seen repeatedly, ten times or more. The gene calls are TRBV12-3 or TRBV12-4 and TRBJ1-5, with D maybe TRBD1 (6 bases). The germline V and J ends were trimmed by 5 bases and 4 bases, with 21 bases remaining between them. The CDR3 has 17 amino acids. The CDR3 bases are TGTGCCAGCAGTCCCTCCGGGGGCTTCGGCTCTAATCAGCCCCAGCATTTT. This sequence encodes CASSPSGGFGSNQPQHF.

This clonotype was observed at least ten times. The genes are TRBV20-1 and TRBJ2-5; tentatively, D is TRBD1 or TRBD2 (5 bases each). Germline assignment: CDR1 DFQATT and CDR2 SNEGSKA (reference sequence). Trimming left V 0 bases short and J 2 bases short, with 16 bases between. The CDR3 loop spans 16 amino acids. The CDR3 bases are TGCAGTGCTAGAGACGGATTGAGGGGAGCTCAAGAGACCCAGTACTTC. Amino acids: CSARDGLRGAQETQYF.

This clonotype was recorded a few times. The chain employs TRBV28 and TRBJ2-7, with 7 bases identical to TRBD2. Germline V gene sequence: CDR1 MDHEN, CDR2 SYDVKM. This CDR3 is built from 15 residues. V was clipped by 3 bases and J by 6 bases; unmatched bases: 11. The CDR3 DNA reads TGTGCCAGCAGTTTTCTCCGACTAGCTACCTGCGAGCAGTACTTC. Residues: CASSFLRLATCEQYF.

The V call is TRBV7-8, the J call TRBJ2-7; D perhaps matches TRBD2 (5 bases). V shed 1 base and J shed 6 bases, with 10 bases lying between them. Germline values: CDR1 SGHVS, CDR2 FQNEAQ. This CDR3 contains 13 residues. Here the CDR3 DNA reads TGTGCCAGCAGCTTAGGTGGGAGAAGCGAGCAGTACTTC. This translates into CASSLGGRSEQYF.

The rearrangement links TRBV20-1 to TRBJ2-1, with 9 bases identical to TRBD2. The V gene's germline CDR1 is DFQATT and CDR2 SNEGSKA (reference sequence). With V trimmed by 8 bases and J by 3 bases, 11 bases remained unmatched. The CDR3 covers 15 residues. CDR3 region: CSYSRGTSRYNEQFF. The DNA of the CDR3 is TGCAGTTATTCCCGGGGGACTAGCCGCTACAATGAGCAGTTCTTC.

This chain uses TRBV30 with TRBJ1-1; D gene ambiguous. The CDR3 is 12 residues long. CDR1 GTSNPN and CDR2 SVGIG come from the germline V gene (reference sequence). V lost 2 bases and J 4 bases, leaving 8 bases between the germline ends. This CDR3 reads CAWSPQTTEAFF. The CDR3 DNA reads as TGTGCCTGGAGTCCCCAGACCACTGAAGCTTTCTTT.

With respect to this clonotype: A read error may explain this, as a much larger clone is one base away. The chain uses TRBV4-1 and TRBJ2-7, with D possibly matching TRBD1 (6 bases). Trimming removed 4 bases at V and 5 bases at J, with 18 bases between. CDR3 size: 15 residues. Germline CDR1 reads MGHRA; CDR2 reads YSYEKL. CDR3 in amino acids: CASSRTGQPQNEQYV. As DNA, the CDR3 is TGCGCCAGCAGCCGTACCGGACAGCCACAGAACGAGCAGTACGTC.

This clonotype was picked up many times. The chain links TRBV15 to TRBJ1-5, with 8 bases matching TRBD1. J was trimmed by 0 bases and V by 3 bases; bases with no gene match: 1. The CDR3 totals 15 residues. Germline V gene lookup returns CDR1 LNHNV and CDR2 YYDKDF (reference sequence). This CDR3 is CATSRDRVSNQPQHF. As DNA, the CDR3 is TGTGCCACCAGCAGGGACAGGGTTAGCAATCAGCCCCAGCATTTT.

This clonotype ranks as medium-sized. The J gene is TRBJ2-4, the V gene TRBV15; D possibly corresponds to TRBD2 (5 bases). CDR3 size: 14 residues. Germline V gene data show CDR1 as LNHNV and CDR2 as YYDKDF (reference sequence). With 6 bases removed from V and 6 bases from J, the gap between germline ends came to 15 bases. The CDR3 coding sequence is TGTGCCACCAGGCCGGGAAACTCTTTAAACATTCAGTACTTC. It is translated as CATRPGNSLNIQYF.

This clonotype was detected only a few times. This rearrangement joins TRBV12-3 or TRBV12-4 to TRBJ2-7; D is unclear. V was pared by 7 bases and J by 1 base, with 8 bases between. The CDR3 runs to 12 residues. The CDR3 coding sequence is TGTGCCAGCATAGATACTTCCTACGAGCAGTACTTC. Protein sequence: CASIDTSYEQYF.

This clonotype has a handful of counts. The CDR3 spells CASSLVADYNSPLHF. The CDR3 DNA reads TGTGCCAGCAGCTTAGTGGCAGATTATAATTCACCCCTCCACTTT. This chain links TRBV7-9 with TRBJ1-6; D uncertain. Germline V lookup: CDR1 SEHNR, CDR2 FQNEAQ (reference sequence). V was shortened by 1 base and J by 4 bases, with 8 bases between the two germline ends. This CDR3 contains 15 residues.

By share, this clonotype counts as medium-sized. The chain combines TRBV29-1 with TRBJ1-2; no reliable D call. This CDR3 has 13 residues. The V gene lost 4 bases and the J gene lost 3 bases, with 12 bases spanning the gap. Per germline, CDR1 SQVTM and CDR2 ANQGSEA. CDR3 sequence: CSVARRLDYGYTF. Here the CDR3 DNA reads TGCAGCGTTGCACGGAGATTAGACTATGGCTACACCTTC.

The V call is TRBV4-1, the J call TRBJ1-1; TRBD1 is a possible D gene (5 bases). From germline, CDR1 is MGHRA and CDR2 YSYEKL. V was trimmed by 4 bases and J by 1 base, leaving 10 bases between them. This CDR3 contains 14 residues. The CDR3 nucleotides read TGCGCCAGCAGCCCAGGGACGGCGAACACTGAAGCTTTCTTT. Translation: CASSPGTANTEAFF.

This clonotype has ten or more counts. The J gene is TRBJ2-1, the V gene TRBV5-5, with TRBD2 identical over 14 bases. V shed 5 bases and J 7 bases; nucleotides not matched to a gene: 5. CDR3 length: 15 amino acids. Germline values: CDR1 SGHKS, CDR2 YYEKEE (reference sequence). CDR3 protein: CASRSGTSGGNEQFF. DNA of the CDR3: TGTGCCAGCAGATCCGGGACTAGCGGGGGAAATGAGCAGTTCTTC.

The chain combines TRBV12-3 or TRBV12-4 with TRBJ2-7; perhaps TRBD2 as D (6 bases). This CDR3 contains 15 residues. V gave up 5 bases and J gave up 2 bases, with 16 bases separating them. CDR3 protein: CASSPRDWYPYEQYF. In DNA, the CDR3 is TGTGCCAGCAGTCCCCGGGACTGGTACCCCTACGAGCAGTACTTC.

The J gene is TRBJ2-3, the V gene TRBV5-1, with 10 bases fitting TRBD2. The CDR3 has 16 amino acids. J lost 3 bases, V lost 0 bases, and 4 bases had no gene match. Germline loops: CDR1 SGHRS, CDR2 YFSETQ. This chain's CDR3 is CASSLVAGLATDTQYF. CDR3 bases: TGCGCCAGCAGCTTGGTCGCGGGACTAGCGACAGATACGCAGTATTTT.

Notes on this clonotype: Being one base from a much bigger clone, this may be a read error. The chain links TRBV27 to TRBJ2-1, with 7 bases aligning to TRBD2. CDR1 and CDR2 (germline): MNHEY, SMNVEV (reference sequence). This CDR3 has 15 residues. CDR3 nucleotides: TGTACCAGCAGTTTAATGGAGACGGGAGGCGATGAGCAGTTCTTC. Amino acid sequence: CTSSLMETGGDEQFF.

The chain joins TRBV7-9 to TRBJ1-1; unclear D gene. The V gene lost 5 bases and the J gene lost 3 bases, with 16 bases spanning the gap. Per germline, CDR1 SEHNR and CDR2 FQNEAQ (reference sequence). The CDR3 extends over 15 amino acids. CDR3 bases: TGTGCCAGCAGCACCCCGTTGGGAACACACACTGAAGCTTTCTTT. Its protein is CASSTPLGTHTEAFF.

This chain links TRBV19 with TRBJ1-3; possible D gene TRBD1, 5 bases. Trimming stripped 9 bases from V and 0 bases from J, with 12 bases between. The length of the CDR3 is 14 residues. Germline lookup yields CDR1 LNHDA and CDR2 SQIVND (reference sequence). The CDR3 DNA reads as TGTGCCAGCTCCTGGGACTACTCTGGAAACACCATATATTTT. This sequence encodes CASSWDYSGNTIYF. Full variable domain (rest looked up from reference TRBV19 and TRBJ1-3): DGGITQSPKYLFRKEGQNVTLSCEQNLNHDAMYWYRQDPGQGLRLIYYSQIVNDFQKGDIAEGYSVSREKKESFPLTVTSAQKNPTAFYLCASSWDYSGNTIYFGEGSWLTVV.

As regards this clonotype: A much larger clone sits a single nucleotide away, making a read error possible. The chain combines TRBV4-1 with TRBJ1-5; weak D call: TRBD1 (5 bases). The germline gives CDR1 MGHRA, CDR2 YSYEKL. The CDR3 contains 15 residues. The CDR3 region is CAGSQEGGGNQPQHF. The CDR3 nucleotides are TGCGCCGGCAGCCAAGAAGGCGGGGGTAACCAGCCCCAGCATTTT.

The chain links TRBV10-1 to TRBJ2-1, with 9 bases matching TRBD2. The germline V gene encodes CDR1 WNHNN and CDR2 SYGVQD (reference sequence). The CDR3 is made up of 14 amino acids. V was clipped by 4 bases and J by 4 bases; unmatched bases: 2. The CDR3: CASSASGRYNEQFF. In nucleotides, the CDR3 is TGCGCCAGCAGTGCGAGCGGGAGGTACAATGAGCAGTTCTTC.

This clonotype is judged medium-sized. The chain uses TRBV6-2 or TRBV6-3 and TRBJ1-1; D gene uncertain. Deletions cut 2 bases from V and 5 bases from J, with 15 bases between. Germline V CDR1 and CDR2: MNHEY, SVGEGT. CDR3 length: 15 residues. The CDR3 spells CASSYASFSGTEAFF. Written as DNA, the CDR3 is TGTGCCAGCAGTTACGCGTCCTTTAGTGGGACTGAAGCTTTCTTT.

V usage is TRBV6-5 and J usage is TRBJ1-1; D is uncertain. This CDR3 contains 14 residues. The V end was cut by 4 bases, the J end by 4 bases, with 13 bases between. CDR1 and CDR2 from the germline V gene are MNHEY and SVGAGI. The CDR3 spells CASSSLGRGTEAFF. Written as DNA, the CDR3 is TGTGCCAGCAGTTCACTCGGGCGGGGCACTGAAGCTTTCTTT.

The gene calls are TRBV28 and TRBJ1-1; D unclear. The germline V and J ends were trimmed by 6 bases and 3 bases, with 5 bases remaining between them. The CDR3 consists of 11 residues. Per the germline V gene, CDR1 is MDHEN and CDR2 is SYDVKM. CDR3 sequence: CASRRYTEAFF. The CDR3 DNA is TGTGCCAGCAGAAGATACACTGAAGCTTTCTTT. Combining the CDR3 with reference TRBV28 and TRBJ1-1 gives the whole variable domain DVKVTQSSRYLVKRTGEKVFLECVQDMDHENMFWYRQDPGLGLRLIYFSYDVKMKEKGDIPEGYSVSREKKERFSLILESASTNQTSMYLCASRRYTEAFFGQGTRLTVV.

This clonotype qualifies as medium-sized. V usage is TRBV6-2 or TRBV6-3 and J usage is TRBJ2-1; 10 nucleotides line up with TRBD2. Losses at the gene ends were 5 bases for V and 2 bases for J; bases not matched to a gene: 0. There are 14 residues in the CDR3. Germline values: CDR1 MNHEY, CDR2 SVGEGT. In DNA form, the CDR3 reads TGTGCCAGCAGTAGCGGGGGGGCCTACAATGAGCAGTTCTTC. Its protein is CASSSGGAYNEQFF.